The 7 T cell receptor beta chains below all came from one sample that was sequenced in a study of blood T cell repertoires in COVID-19 (dated by TCRdb to the early 2020s). To prepare the library, the immunoSEQ multiplex PCR assay was applied. TCRdb provides this immuneACCESS table in a form limited to in-frame rearrangements. Some clones are lacking; in checked studies, under half of them reflect an unresolved V gene, and why the rest are absent is not known. Present in this sample are approximately 140,000 clones, 70% to 90% of which were seen just once. The ten biggest clones cover around 8.2% of the sample. The sample taken for sequencing was peripheral blood. These TCRs come from a woman aged 60-75 years with acute or convalescent COVID-19.

This chain links TRBV19 with TRBJ1-6, with 8 nucleotides matching TRBD1. V gave up 7 bases and J gave up 6 bases; unmatched junction bases: 8. CDR1 and CDR2 (germline): LNHDA, SQIVND (reference sequence). The CDR3 has 15 amino acids. The DNA for the CDR3 is TGTGCCAGTAAGGACCAGGACAGGGCTAATTCACCCCTCCACTTT. It is translated as CASKDQDRANSPLHF.

This sequence joins TRBV6-5 and TRBJ2-6; TRBD1 might be the D (5 bases). The CDR3 loop spans 15 amino acids. Trimming pared 4 bases from V and 0 bases from J, leaving 7 bases between. Germline assignment: CDR1 MNHEY and CDR2 SVGAGI. CDR3 residues: CASSSRVSGANVLTF. CDR3 nucleotide sequence: TGTGCCAGCAGTTCCAGGGTCTCTGGGGCCAACGTCCTGACTTTC.

The rearrangement uses TRBV2 and TRBJ2-7; 8 bases align to TRBD1. Germline CDR1 reads SNHLY; CDR2 reads FYNNEI. CDR3 size: 14 residues. The trim removed 2 bases at V and 3 bases at J, leaving 3 bases unmatched. DNA of the CDR3: TGTGCCAGCAGTGAAATTACAGGGGGCTACGAGCAGTACTTC. It yields the protein CASSEITGGYEQYF. The full variable domain, with the rest looked up from reference TRBV2 and TRBJ2-7, is EPEVTQTPSHQVTQMGQEVILRCVPISNHLYFYWYRQILGQKVEFLVSFYNNEISEKSEIFDDQFSVERPDGSNFTLKIRSTKLEDSAMYFCASSEITGGYEQYFGPGTRLTVT.

This chain links TRBV28 with TRBJ1-5; D unclear. V was trimmed by 5 bases and J by 0 bases, leaving 11 bases between them. Germline CDR1 MDHEN, CDR2 SYDVKM. CDR3 length: 15 residues. The CDR3, as DNA: TGTGCCAGCAGTACGACGGGATATAGCAATCAGCCCCAGCATTTT. Amino acid sequence: CASSTTGYSNQPQHF.

The chain uses TRBV4-1 and TRBJ1-1, with D tentatively TRBD1 (5 bases). V was clipped by 3 bases and J by 1 base, with 15 bases between them. The V gene's germline CDR1 is MGHRA and CDR2 YSYEKL. The CDR3 totals 16 residues. The CDR3 here is CASSQSQGGKNTEAFF. The CDR3 DNA sequence: TGCGCCAGCAGCCAGTCGCAGGGTGGGAAGAACACTGAAGCTTTCTTT.

Only a few counts were recorded for this clone. The J gene is TRBJ1-3, the V gene TRBV5-1, with 7 bases identical to TRBD1. The CDR3 is 15 residues long. Germline V gene sequence: CDR1 SGHRS, CDR2 YFSETQ. Trimming cost V 5 bases and J 0 bases; bases outside gene matches: 5. The CDR3 loop reads CASSEPGGSGNTIYF. CDR3 DNA sequence: TGCGCCAGCAGTGAACCAGGGGGCTCTGGAAACACCATATATTTT.

This clone was counted a single time. V and J are TRBV10-2 and TRBJ1-2; D not certain. The CDR3 extends over 16 amino acids. The V gene's germline CDR1 is WSHSY and CDR2 SAAADI. Trimming removed 0 bases from V and 0 bases from J, with 11 bases in between. In DNA form, the CDR3 reads TGCGCCAGCAGTGAGTCGATTACTCGAGCTAACTATGGCTACACCTTC. Translating gives CASSESITRANYGYTF.